The 13 T cell receptor beta chains presented below share a single source sample, sequenced in a study of response to subunit inactivated influenza vaccine. TCRdb processed the RT-PCR reads anew with MiXCR; each CDR3 protein has one entry. Counted here are hundreds of thousands of distinct CDR3 sequences, less than 15% occurring once; the ten biggest clones make up about 7.4%. The specimen comprised PBMCs from blood, sampled around 14 days before vaccination. The receptor source for this set is a man aged 45-60 years who received an inactivated influenza vaccine.

This clonotype showed up just a few times. The J gene is TRBJ1-1, the V gene TRBV12-3 or TRBV12-4, with D hard to call. The CDR3 has 12 amino acids. V was clipped by 0 bases and J by 9 bases, with 8 bases between them. The CDR3 region is CASSLAKVQAFF. The CDR3 coding sequence is TGTGCCAGCAGTTTAGCGAAGGTTCAAGCTTTCTTT.

The chain joins TRBV12-3 or TRBV12-4 to TRBJ2-4; a weak D match, TRBD1 (6 bases). V was clipped by 6 bases and J by 2 bases, with 14 bases between them. This CDR3 contains 15 residues. The CDR3 region is CASRKNQGPKNIQYF. CDR3 DNA sequence: TGTGCCAGCAGAAAAAATCAGGGGCCCAAAAACATTCAGTACTTC.

The rearrangement joins TRBV4-3 to TRBJ1-2, with a weak D call TRBD1 (5 bases). V was pared by 0 bases and J by 4 bases, with 12 bases between. The CDR3 is 15 amino acids. Looked up from germline, CDR1 is LGHNA and CDR2 is YSLEER. CDR3 protein: CASSQDTRDGYGYTF. Here the CDR3 DNA reads TGCGCCAGCAGCCAAGATACGCGGGACGGCTATGGCTACACCTTC.

This clonotype was observed a few times. The chain joins TRBV12-3 or TRBV12-4 to TRBJ1-2; D might be TRBD1 (6 bases). This CDR3 comprises 12 residues. Trimming cost V 6 bases and J 8 bases, with 13 bases left between them. This CDR3 is CASRIQGEGYTF. CDR3 in DNA: TGTGCCAGCAGAATACAGGGAGAAGGCTACACCTTC.

In this sample, this clonotype turned up many times. V gene TRBV10-3 combines with J gene TRBJ2-7, with D maybe TRBD2 (7 bases). Trimming pared 3 bases from V and 10 bases from J, leaving 13 bases between. From germline, CDR1 is ENHRY and CDR2 SYGVKD. The CDR3 totals 12 residues. The CDR3 loop reads CAISEGPGGQYF. The CDR3 bases are TGTGCCATCAGTGAAGGTCCGGGGGGCCAGTACTTC.

This clonotype showed up just a few times. V usage is TRBV10-3 and J usage is TRBJ2-3; 12 nucleotides align to TRBD2. With V trimmed by 8 bases and J by 4 bases, 13 bases remained unmatched. Germline lookup yields CDR1 ENHRY and CDR2 SYGVKD. The CDR3 runs to 17 residues. CDR3 protein: CAIGPELAGGRADTQYF. CDR3 bases: TGTGCCATCGGTCCGGAACTAGCGGGAGGAAGGGCAGATACGCAGTATTTT.

This chain links TRBV20-1 with TRBJ2-7; D possibly corresponds to TRBD2 (6 bases). With 3 bases removed from V and 0 bases from J, the gap between germline ends came to 15 bases. Germline V gene lookup returns CDR1 DFQATT and CDR2 SNEGSKA (reference sequence). CDR3 length equals 15 residues. The CDR3 DNA reads TGCAGTGCTAGTCGTCCGGCTAGCGTCTCCTACGAGCAGTACTTC. Translation gives CSASRPASVSYEQYF.

V and J are TRBV7-2 and TRBJ2-5; D unresolved. The CDR3 covers 13 residues. Per the germline V gene, CDR1 is SGHTA and CDR2 is FQGNSA. Trimming stripped 6 bases from V and 2 bases from J, with 10 bases between. The CDR3, as DNA: TGTGCCAGCAGGCAGGCGGTTCAAGAGACCCAGTACTTC. Translated, it gives CASRQAVQETQYF.

V usage is TRBV12-3 or TRBV12-4 and J usage is TRBJ2-7; a weak D match, TRBD1 (8 bases). The V and J ends lost 1 base and 4 bases respectively, with 14 bases between them. There are 15 residues in the CDR3. The DNA for the CDR3 is TGTGCCAGCAGTTTAGGGAACAGGGGGGGATACGAGCAGTACTTC. Its protein product is CASSLGNRGGYEQYF.

The table lists this clonotype with a count of one. The chain couples TRBV18 to TRBJ2-5, with D unresolved. Germline V gene data show CDR1 as KGHSH and CDR2 as LQKENI. The CDR3 length is 15 residues. V was shortened by 2 bases and J by 1 base, with 11 bases between the two germline ends. Here the CDR3 reads CASSPVGQIQETQYF. The CDR3 DNA reads as TGTGCCAGCTCACCAGTCGGGCAGATCCAAGAGACCCAGTACTTC.

This clonotype has just a few counts. The J gene is TRBJ2-3, the V gene TRBV7-3, with TRBD1 matching over 9 bases. Germline CDR1 SGHTA, CDR2 FQGTGA. CDR3 length: 15 residues. The ends lost 5 bases at V and 5 bases at J; junction bases unmatched: 8. The CDR3 region is CASSVIGTGRDTQYF. Written as DNA, the CDR3 is TGTGCCAGCAGCGTAATAGGGACAGGGAGAGATACGCAGTATTTT.

The chain has TRBV6-2 or TRBV6-3 and TRBJ2-5; 10 positions agree with TRBD1. With V trimmed by 6 bases and J by 2 bases, 6 bases remained unmatched. CDR3 length: 15 residues. Germline V gene lookup returns CDR1 MNHEY and CDR2 SVGEGT. The CDR3 loop is CASRSGDRGQETQYF. The CDR3 DNA reads as TGTGCCAGCAGATCAGGGGACAGGGGACAAGAGACCCAGTACTTC.

At least ten counts were recorded for this clonotype. The chain uses TRBV18 and TRBJ2-2; D tentatively reads TRBD1 or TRBD2 (5 bases each). V lost 1 base, J lost 2 bases, and 11 bases lay in between. Germline CDR1 reads KGHSH; CDR2 reads LQKENI. The CDR3 loop spans 16 amino acids. The CDR3 bases are TGTGCCAGCTCACCACAGAGGGGCGGCAACACCGGGGAGCTGTTTTTT. As protein: CASSPQRGGNTGELFF.